These T cell receptor beta chains were read from a single sample in a study of cytomegalovirus exposure and HLA in healthy donors. Clones were read by immunoSEQ multiplex PCR, and TCRdb kept only the in-frame ones, dropping some. The repertoire holds approximately 170,000 clones, around 79% seen once, with less than 9% in the top ten. Sequencing was done on a sample of PBMCs. Receptors originate from a male donor in good health and CMV-seropositive. CDR3s include the opening cysteine and the closing phenylalanine or tryptophan.

j_gene	v_gene	CDR3aa
TRBJ1-1	TRBV2	CASKRMVVEEAFF
TRBJ1-2	TRBV18	CASSQGQGTNYGYTF
TRBJ1-2	TRBV5-6	CASSRGTGGTNGYTF
TRBJ2-2	TRBV5-4	CASSGGQGNTGELFF
TRBJ1-1	TRBV6-5	CASTPLGVNTEAFF
TRBJ2-7	TRBV4-1	CASSQTRQDLYEQYF
TRBJ1-3	TRBV5-1	CASSLGPSGQGGNTIYF
TRBJ2-5	TRBV6-5	CASRYSGGGGETQYF
TRBJ2-7	TRBV29-1	CSVSGGFEQYF
TRBJ1-1	TRBV5-6	CASSLAGGYTEAFF
TRBJ1-3	TRBV2	CASSAGQGAGNTIYF
TRBJ2-5	TRBV30	CAWSVGTLLQETQYF
TRBJ2-3	TRBV25-1	CASSATGTDTQYF
TRBJ1-2	TRBV2	CASSIGEGYTF
TRBJ2-7	TRBV30	CAWSPTGTASSYEQYF
TRBJ1-2	TRBV5-4	CASSLGELDSRVYGYTF
TRBJ1-6	TRBV2	CASSGDRENSPLHF
TRBJ2-7	TRBV7-2	CASSTNLGLASEQYF
TRBJ2-7	TRBV30	CAWTGSYEQYF
TRBJ1-2	TRBV4-1	CASSQISGVGYGYTF
TRBJ2-1	TRBV6-5	CASSTSGGAREQFF
TRBJ1-1	TRBV7-8	CASSSERGLPLNTEAFF
TRBJ2-7	TRBV29-1	CSVVTDYEQYF
TRBJ2-5	TRBV9	CASSVGRLAGGPGETQYF
TRBJ1-2	TRBV4-3	CASSQNRGLRGYTF
TRBJ1-1	TRBV30	CALILGQAYPNTEAFF
TRBJ1-2	TRBV7-2	CASSLKISGQGGYGYTF
TRBJ2-5	TRBV5-1	CASSSTHFRDWETQYF
-	TRBV5-4	CASSSYLAGDSYEQYF